The clone carrying this T cell receptor beta chain was detected a few times. Antigen: not known. These data belong to a study of response to subunit inactivated influenza vaccine. Notes on the study in general: After each seasonal influenza vaccination, few new T cells are recruited, the authors suggested.

CDR1 and CDR2 (germline): LNHNV, YYDKDF (reference sequence). The CDR3 runs 14 residues. Trimming cost V 5 bases and J 6 bases; bases outside gene matches: 6. From the RT-PCR reads, TCRdb called clonotypes with MiXCR, one entry per CDR3 protein. Here the sample spans a few hundred thousand distinct CDR3 sequences, over 9.5% being singletons. V and J are TRBV15 and TRBJ1-5, with TRBD1 identical over 8 bases. The receptor was isolated from a man aged 45-65 years who received an inactivated influenza vaccine. The source material was PBMCs from blood, sampled roughly 48 days after vaccination. CDR3 bases: TGTGCCACCAGCGGCGACAGGGGAGGTCAGCCCCAGCATTTT. It specifies CATSGDRGGQPQHF.